The 21 T cell receptor beta chains below were found in one sample sequenced in a study of early T cells in non-severe SARS-CoV-2 infection. TCRdb re-called the 5' RACE reads through MiXCR, storing one row per CDR3 protein. The sample lists 27,000 or so distinct CDR3 sequences, around 7% occurring once. Sequencing used whole blood. The receptors originated from an adult who was a healthcare worker with PCR-confirmed SARS-CoV-2 infection or an uninfected control (not recorded which).

This clonotype has just a few counts. V and J are TRBV7-9 and TRBJ2-1, with 9 bases matching TRBD1. Trimming removed 6 bases from V and 4 bases from J; junction bases left unmatched: 7. CDR1 is SEHNR and CDR2 is FQNEAQ in the germline V gene (reference sequence). The CDR3 length is 15 residues. The CDR3 bases are TGTGCCAGCAGTCGGACAGGGGATAATTACAATGAGCAGTTCTTC. The encoded protein is CASSRTGDNYNEQFF. Variable domain in full (rest from reference TRBV7-9 and TRBJ2-1): DTGVSQNPRHKITKRGQNVTFRCDPISEHNRLYWYRQTLGQGPEFLTYFQNEAQLEKSRLLSDRFSAERPKGSFSTLEIQRTEQGDSAMYLCASSRTGDNYNEQFFGPGTRLTVL.

At least ten counts were recorded for this clonotype. The chain joins TRBV7-2 to TRBJ2-5, with D tentatively TRBD2 (6 bases). V lost 4 bases to trimming and J lost 4 bases, with 22 bases between them. Germline CDR1 and CDR2: SGHTA and FQGNSA. This CDR3 has 17 amino acids. The CDR3 sequence: CASSSNGAGIFGETQYF. CDR3 DNA: TGTGCCAGCAGCTCAAATGGGGCGGGGATTTTCGGAGAGACCCAGTACTTC.

A few counts support this clonotype. The V call is TRBV6-5, the J call TRBJ1-5; possible D gene TRBD1, 5 bases. The CDR3 totals 17 residues. Trimming took 5 bases from V and 1 from J, leaving 18 bases between them. CDR1 and CDR2 (germline): MNHEY, SVGAGI. CDR3 in amino acids: CASSVTGTGTSNQPQHF. The CDR3, as DNA: TGTGCCAGCAGTGTTACCGGGACCGGAACGAGCAATCAGCCCCAGCATTTT.

This clonotype was detected a few times. The gene calls are TRBV7-9 and TRBJ1-5; D is uncertain. V lost 2 bases to trimming and J lost 6 bases, with 5 bases between them. The germline CDR1 and CDR2 sequences are SEHNR and FQNEAQ (reference sequence). This CDR3 has 12 amino acids. The CDR3 loop reads CASSLMSQPQHF. Written as DNA, the CDR3 is TGTGCCAGCAGCTTAATGAGTCAGCCCCAGCATTTT.

Many counts were recorded for this clonotype. The chain couples TRBV4-1 to TRBJ1-2; TRBD1 might be the D (5 bases). The CDR3 totals 15 residues. Trimming removed 4 bases from V and 3 bases from J, with 15 bases in between. Germline V gene sequence: CDR1 MGHRA, CDR2 YSYEKL. The CDR3 region is CASSPLAGGDYGYTF. The CDR3 DNA is TGCGCCAGCAGCCCCCTTGCCGGGGGGGACTATGGCTACACCTTC.

The rearrangement uses TRBV5-4 and TRBJ2-3, with 9 bases identical to TRBD1. This CDR3 contains 12 residues. The junction had 3 bases not matched to a gene; V was cut back by 7 bases and J by 6 bases. Germline assignment: CDR1 SGHNT and CDR2 YYREEE (reference sequence). In nucleotides, the CDR3 is TGTGCCAGCGGACAGGGGTCGGATACGCAGTATTTT. Amino acid sequence: CASGQGSDTQYF.

This clonotype occurred a few times. The chain combines TRBV25-1 with TRBJ2-6, with D perhaps assigned TRBD1 or TRBD2 (6 bases each). The length of the CDR3 is 18 residues. Germline CDR1 is MGHDK and CDR2 is SYGVNS. With 5 bases removed from V and 0 bases from J, the gap between germline ends came to 17 bases. CDR3 sequence (DNA): TGTGCCAGCAGTCCACCGGGGGACACCAGCTCTGGGGCCAACGTCCTGACTTTC. Its protein is CASSPPGDTSSGANVLTF.

The V call is TRBV7-2, the J call TRBJ2-2, with D possibly being TRBD2 (5 bases). Trimming cost V 5 bases and J 6 bases, with 13 bases left between them. This CDR3 spans 14 amino acids. Germline V gene sequence: CDR1 SGHTA, CDR2 FQGNSA. CDR3 DNA: TGTGCCAGCAGCCCCCGTGCGGAGGCCGGGGAGCTGTTTTTT. This sequence encodes CASSPRAEAGELFF. The variable domain in full, with the rest retrieved from reference TRBV7-2 and TRBJ2-2, is GAGVSQSPSNKVTEKGKDVELRCDPISGHTALYWYRQSLGQGLEFLIYFQGNSAPDKSGLPSDRFSAERTGGSVSTLTIQRTQQEDSAVYLCASSPRAEAGELFFGEGSRLTVL.

At least ten counts were recorded for this clonotype. This rearrangement joins TRBV7-6 to TRBJ2-7; D perhaps matches TRBD1 (6 bases). V shed 3 bases and J shed 8 bases, with 17 bases lying between them. The germline gives CDR1 SGHVS, CDR2 FNYEAQ. The CDR3 sequence is 14 residues long. CDR3 coding DNA: TGTGCCAGCAGCTTTCCCGGGACATCCGGAAAGCAGTACTTC. This sequence encodes CASSFPGTSGKQYF.

In this sample, this clonotype turned up many times. The CDR3 DNA is TGTGCTAGTGGTTTGGTACGAGGCAGCCTGAACACTGAAGCTTTCTTT. It yields the protein CASGLVRGSLNTEAFF. V is TRBV12-5 and J is TRBJ1-1; the D is unclear. The CDR3 covers 16 residues. Between the trimmed V and J ends, which lost 0 bases and 0 bases, there was a span of 11 bases. CDR1 is LGHNT, CDR2 FRNRAP, per germline. Supplemented by reference TRBV12-5 and TRBJ1-1, the full variable domain reads DARVTQTPRHKVTEMGQEVTMRCQPILGHNTVFWYRQTMMQGLELLAYFRNRAPLDDSGMPKDRFSAEMPDATLATLKIQPSEPRDSAVYFCASGLVRGSLNTEAFFGQGTRLTVV.

This clonotype was recorded a few times. This sequence joins TRBV13 and TRBJ2-3; D is unresolved. The germline V gene encodes CDR1 PRHDT and CDR2 FYEKMQ (reference sequence). The CDR3 spans 15 residues. The ends were cut back, 6 bases at V and 1 base at J, with 14 bases in the middle. CDR3 amino acids: CASSVRGGGTDTQYF. The CDR3 nucleotides read TGTGCCAGCAGTGTTCGCGGCGGAGGCACAGATACGCAGTATTTT. Full variable domain (remainder filled in from reference TRBV13 and TRBJ2-3): AAGVIQSPRHLIKEKRETATLKCYPIPRHDTVYWYQQGPGQDPQFLISFYEKMQSDKGSIPDRFSAQQFSDYHSELNMSSLELGDSALYFCASSVRGGGTDTQYFGPGTRLTVL.

This clonotype has just a few counts. The gene calls are TRBV10-3 and TRBJ2-2, with D perhaps matching TRBD1 (6 bases). V was shortened by 7 bases and J by 5 bases, with 11 bases between the two germline ends. CDR1 is ENHRY and CDR2 is SYGVKD in the germline V gene. The CDR3 is 13 residues long. The CDR3 region is CAIKYRDTGELFF. CDR3 coding DNA: TGTGCCATCAAGTACAGGGATACCGGGGAGCTGTTTTTT.

This clonotype was seen repeatedly, ten times or more. This CDR3 reads CASSLVTGVMVYNEQFF. The DNA for the CDR3 is TGTGCCAGCAGCTTGGTAACGGGAGTCATGGTCTACAATGAGCAGTTCTTC. The V gene is TRBV5-6, the J gene TRBJ2-1; D possibly corresponds to TRBD2 (6 bases). The CDR3 is made up of 17 amino acids. In germline, CDR1 is SGHDT, CDR2 YYEEEE. V lost 0 bases and J 3 bases, leaving 16 bases between the germline ends.

This clonotype was detected many times. V usage is TRBV11-1 and J usage is TRBJ2-1, with 10 bases identical to TRBD1. The CDR3 totals 17 residues. CDR1 and CDR2 (germline): SGHAT, FQDESV (reference sequence). V was clipped by 4 bases and J by 8 bases; unmatched bases: 14. CDR3 nucleotide sequence: TGTGCCAGCAGCTCAAACCCCGACAGGGGGCAAGTTGATGAGCAGTTCTTC. Translating it yields CASSSNPDRGQVDEQFF.

This clonotype was found many times. The J gene is TRBJ2-3, the V gene TRBV7-8; TRBD2 might be the D (5 bases). CDR1 is SGHVS and CDR2 is FQNEAQ in the germline V gene. Trimming took 5 bases from V and 2 from J, leaving 11 bases between them. The CDR3 extends over 14 amino acids. The CDR3 loop reads CASSPRRDTDTQYF. In DNA form, the CDR3 reads TGTGCCAGCAGCCCACGTCGGGACACAGATACGCAGTATTTT. Filled out from reference TRBV7-8 and TRBJ2-3, the complete variable domain reads GAGVSQSPRYKVAKRGQDVALRCDPISGHVSLFWYQQALGQGPEFLTYFQNEAQLDKSGLPSDRFFAERPEGSVSTLKIQRTQQEDSAVYLCASSPRRDTDTQYFGPGTRLTVL.

This clonotype was seen many times. This chain joins TRBV24-1 and TRBJ2-1, with D possibly being TRBD2 (6 bases). V lost 9 bases to trimming and J lost 6 bases, with 14 bases between them. The V gene's germline CDR1 is KGHDR and CDR2 SFDVKD. The CDR3 runs to 13 residues. For the CDR3, the DNA is TGTGCCACCGATCGGCAGGAGGGCAATGAGCAGTTCTTC. Translation gives CATDRQEGNEQFF.

This clonotype has ten or more counts. CDR3 coding DNA: TGTGCCAGCAGTAGGGACAGATCTGAAGAGACCCAGTACTTC. It encodes CASSRDRSEETQYF. V gene TRBV7-2 combines with J gene TRBJ2-5; TRBD1 matches at 7 bases. The CDR3 is made up of 14 amino acids. Germline V gene data show CDR1 as SGHTA and CDR2 as FQGNSA. V shed 6 bases, J shed 3 bases, and the junction held 7 bases outside the gene matches.

This clonotype was counted ten times or more. At one of its ends the junction is not consistent with the germline gene, which may arise from a read error. The V call is TRBV30, the J call TRBJ1-2; possible D gene TRBD1, 5 bases. Germline CDR1 and CDR2: GTSNPN and SVGIG (reference sequence). CDR3 length: 14 amino acids. The CDR3 reads CAWSAGGYPYGCTF. For the CDR3, the DNA is TGTGCCTGGAGCGCTGGGGGATACCCTTATGGCTGCACCTTC.

This clonotype was seen many times. The chain uses TRBV7-9 and TRBJ2-7; 11 nucleotides agree with TRBD1. V dropped 6 bases and J dropped 5; count of bases not matched to a gene: 9. The CDR3 covers 15 residues. CDR1 is SEHNR, CDR2 FQNEAQ, per germline (reference sequence). Here the CDR3 DNA reads TGTGCCAGCAGTTCCGGACAGGGGGCCATGAACGAGCAGTACTTC. Residues: CASSSGQGAMNEQYF.

The chain carries TRBV30 and TRBJ1-2; unclear D gene. V lost 1 base, J lost 7 bases, and 16 bases lay in between. Looked up from germline, CDR1 is GTSNPN and CDR2 is SVGIG (reference sequence). CDR3 length: 14 amino acids. The CDR3 coding sequence is TGTGCCTGGAGTGCTACCATGGGTTCCGGTGGCTACACCTTC. It codes for CAWSATMGSGGYTF. The whole variable domain, remainder taken from reference TRBV30 and TRBJ1-2, is SQTIHQWPATLVQPVGSPLSLECTVEGTSNPNLYWYRQAAGRGLQLLFYSVGIGQISSEVPQNLSASRPQDRQFILSSKKLLLSDSGFYLCAWSATMGSGGYTFGSGTRLTVV.

The chain combines TRBV7-2 with TRBJ1-2; D is undetermined. Between the trimmed V and J ends, which lost 1 base and 4 bases, there was a span of 13 bases. Per germline, CDR1 SGHTA and CDR2 FQGNSA. The CDR3 loop spans 15 amino acids. For the CDR3, the DNA is TGTGCCAGCAGCTTAGTTCTGCAGGCGACCTATGGCTACACCTTC. It yields the protein CASSLVLQATYGYTF.